This is a list of T cell receptor beta chains from one sample in a study of blood T cell repertoires in COVID-19. The table came from immunoSEQ multiplex PCR; TCRdb's copy has only in-frame clones and leaves some out. The table shows about 150,000 clones, with about 80% occurring only once. The sequencing sample was made of peripheral blood. These receptors all stem from a woman aged 55-70 years with acute or convalescent COVID-19. Both conserved end residues are part of each CDR3. The D gene is left open where the match is weak. Expanded clones get a size class; other rows say once, few or many, or leave the size out.

d_call	v_call	j_call	clone_size	cdr3_nt	cdr3_aa
NA	TRBV5-4	TRBJ1-3	NA	TGTGCCAGCAGCCTTCAGGGGAAGCTCGGAAACACCATATATTTT	CASSLQGKLGNTIYF
NA	TRBV2	TRBJ1-4	once	TGTGCCAGCAGCAGCCAGGGATCCGCAACTAATGAAAAACTGTTTTTT	CASSSQGSATNEKLFF
NA	TRBV11-1	TRBJ1-1	NA	TGTGCCAGCAGCCCGCGGACAGATTACACTGAAGCTTTCTTT	CASSPRTDYTEAFF
TRBD1	TRBV28	TRBJ2-1	NA	TGTGCCAGCAGGTACCGGGACAGGGGGCTCTATGAGCAGTTCTTC	CASRYRDRGLYEQFF
TRBD2	TRBV13	TRBJ2-1	few	TGTGCCAGCAGCTTAAGAGCGGGGGGAGGTAGTTACAATGAGCAGTTCTTC	CASSLRAGGGSYNEQFF
NA	TRBV4-1	TRBJ1-2	NA	TGCGCCAGCAGCCATACTCGTACAGCTAACTATGGCTACACCTTC	CASSHTRTANYGYTF
TRBD1	TRBV2	TRBJ2-5	NA	TGTGCCAGCAGTAAAAGACAGGGGGAGACCCAGTACTTC	CASSKRQGETQYF
TRBD1	TRBV5-4	TRBJ1-2	NA	TGTGCCAGCAAATCGCAGGGGGCAAACTATGGCTACACCTTC	CASKSQGANYGYTF
NA	TRBV7-9	TRBJ1-1	few	TGTGCCAGCAGCTTGACAGTTGGGAACACTGAAGCTTTCTTT	CASSLTVGNTEAFF
TRBD1	TRBV29-1	TRBJ2-1	many	TGCAGCGTCCACAGGGGGAGTACCTACAATGAGCAGTTCTTC	CSVHRGSTYNEQFF
NA	TRBV11-2	TRBJ2-1	once	TGTGCCAGCAGCTTAGAGGGAGGGGGGGAGCAGTTCTTC	CASSLEGGGEQFF
NA	TRBV30	TRBJ2-3	NA	TGTGCCTGGAGTGTAGGCTTCGCGGGCACAGATACGCAGTATTTT	CAWSVGFAGTDTQYF
NA	TRBV5-6	TRBJ1-1	NA	TGTGCCAGCAGACGGGACACTGAAGCTTTCTTT	CASRRDTEAFF
NA	TRBV9	TRBJ1-2	NA	TGTGCCAGCAGCGTAGGAGGCAGGGAGGGCGGCTACACCTTC	CASSVGGREGGYTF
NA	TRBV19	TRBJ1-6	NA	TGTGCCAGTAGTGCCGCGAGCTCCTATAATTCACCCCTCCACTTT	CASSAASSYNSPLHF
TRBD1	TRBV28	TRBJ1-5	NA	TGTGCCAGCAGTTTAGGTCTCAGGGGGCTGCGCAATCAGCCCCAGCATTTT	CASSLGLRGLRNQPQHF
NA	TRBV12-3/TRBV12-4	TRBJ1-5	NA	TGTGCCAGCAGTACTGTTCAGCCCCAGCATTTT	CASSTVQPQHF
NA	TRBV7-3	TRBJ1-5	NA	TGTGCCAGCAGCCGGGACACCTCGGGTCAGCCCCAGCATTTT	CASSRDTSGQPQHF
TRBD1	TRBV6-1	TRBJ1-5	NA	TGTGCCAGCAGTGAAGTGGGGACAGGGAATCAGCCCCAGCATTTT	CASSEVGTGNQPQHF
TRBD2	TRBV10-2	TRBJ2-1	NA	TGCGCCAGCGCTCCAGCGGGGGTGAACTACAATGAGCAGTTCTTC	CASAPAGVNYNEQFF
TRBD1	TRBV6-6	TRBJ2-7	NA	TGTGCCAGCAGTTACAACCCCAGGGGGAACGAGCAGTACTTC	CASSYNPRGNEQYF
NA	TRBV3-1/TRBV3-2	TRBJ2-3	NA	TGTGCCAGCAGCCAAGGGGGCGGAGGGGGCACAGATACGCAGTATTTT	CASSQGGGGGTDTQYF
TRBD1	TRBV9	TRBJ1-6	NA	TGTGCCAGCAGCCCCCGGGACAGGGGCGTATATAATTCACCCCTCCACTTT	CASSPRDRGVYNSPLHF
NA	TRBV6-5	TRBJ2-3	NA	TGTGCCAGCAGTTACTCGATGCCTCCGGGGGAGCATACGCAGTATTTT	CASSYSMPPGEHTQYF
NA	TRBV7-2	TRBJ2-1	NA	TGTGCCAGCAGCTTCAGCTACAATGAGCAGTTCTTC	CASSFSYNEQFF
NA	TRBV6-6	TRBJ1-3	few	TGTGCCAGCTCGTTTGGGACGGGAGGGTCTGGAAACACCATATATTTT	CASSFGTGGSGNTIYF
NA	TRBV2	TRBJ1-4	NA	TGTGCCAGCAGTGAACAGGAGGTTAATGAAAAACTGTTTTTT	CASSEQEVNEKLFF
TRBD1	TRBV7-9	TRBJ1-1	NA	TGTGCCAGCAGCTTAGGACAGGGGGCCCGCCTTGACACTGAAGCTTTCTTT	CASSLGQGARLDTEAFF
TRBD1	TRBV6-5	TRBJ1-5	NA	TGTGCCAGCAGTTATGGGGACAGGGGGCGGCATTTT	CASSYGDRGRHF
NA	TRBV6-2/TRBV6-3	TRBJ1-2	NA	TGTGCCAGCAGTAAGCAACCGCCGAGAAACTATGGCTACACCTTC	CASSKQPPRNYGYTF
TRBD1	TRBV5-1	TRBJ2-1	once	TGCGCCAGCAGCCCAGGGTGGACAGGGGGCATGAATGAGCAGTTCTTC	CASSPGWTGGMNEQFF
NA	TRBV28	TRBJ1-1	NA	TGTGCCAGCAGTTCCCCAACGGACAGGAACACTGAAGCTTTCTTT	CASSSPTDRNTEAFF
NA	TRBV21-1	TRBJ1-3	NA	TGTGCCAGCAGCAAAGTCTCATGGGGACAGGGGGTAAACACCATATATTTT	CASSKVSWGQGVNTIYF
NA	TRBV6-5	TRBJ1-2	NA	TGTGCCAGCAGAATGGACAGCTCCTATGGCTACACCTTC	CASRMDSSYGYTF
NA	TRBV19	TRBJ1-2	NA	TGTGCCAGTAGTATCGGTCAGGGCGGTTGGTATGGCTACACCTTC	CASSIGQGGWYGYTF
TRBD1	TRBV28	TRBJ1-5	NA	TGTGCCAGCAAAAGGGACAGTAGCAATCAGCCCCAGCATTTT	CASKRDSSNQPQHF
NA	TRBV7-3	TRBJ2-2	NA	TGTGCCAGCAGCGGACAGCAGAACACCGGGGAGCTGTTTTTT	CASSGQQNTGELFF
NA	TRBV6-5	TRBJ1-2	NA	TGTGCCAGCAGAGGCCCCAGGGAGGAATATGGCTACACCTTC	CASRGPREEYGYTF
TRBD1	TRBV6-5	TRBJ2-7	few	TGTGCCAGCACCGAGACCGGGACAGGGAGTTACGAGCAGTACTTC	CASTETGTGSYEQYF
TRBD1	TRBV30	TRBJ1-2	NA	TGTGCCTGGAGTGTTAACAGGGGGCTGGTCTATGGCTACACCTTC	CAWSVNRGLVYGYTF
TRBD2	TRBV10-3	TRBJ2-7	few	TGTGCCATCAGTGCCGATAGCGGGGACTACGAGCAGTACTTC	CAISADSGDYEQYF